This entry is about one T cell receptor (beta chain). Its antigen target is currently unknown. Base qualities are missing; no much larger clone stands one base away. This entry is derived from a study of blood T cell repertoires in COVID-19 (dated by TCRdb to about 2020). Regarding the complete study: Samples from collaborators originated in the United States, Italy and Spain and spanned both the acute and convalescent phases of COVID-19. Sample metadata almost always included a de-identified subject ID, COVID-19 status, age in years and sex. Samples were obtained from the ongoing ImmuneRACE study (first 160 participants) and from 1,254 subjects provided by 6 global collaborators. The repertoires were released in a freely available public database meant as a resource for research on the immune response to SARS-CoV-2. The dataset comprised deeply sampled blood TCRbeta repertoires from subjects exposed to, actively infected with, or recovered from COVID-19. Where available, HLA class I and class II types were taken from metadata supplied by the sample provider and were not determined by assay-based typing. The prospective study material was composed of cDNA or gDNA derived from T cells, B-cell-depleted T cells, or PBMCs.

Including the terminal cysteine and phenylalanine, the CDR3 comprises 15 residues. Only the CDR3 DNA is retained, 45 bases long and in frame from the first base. CDR1 and CDR2 were assigned from the germline V gene as LGHNA and YSLEER. At the junction V is shortened by 4 bases and J by 3 bases, with 14 bases in between. Collaborating institutions collected whole blood in K2EDTA tubes following their own protocols. For TCRbeta analysis, collaborator samples were shipped as frozen whole blood, as isolated PBMCs, or as DNA extracted from either sample type. Broad study findings and their caveats: Clinical and demographic metadata were provided uncurated, with the amount varying by source and participant.

TCRbeta CDR3 regions were amplified from genomic DNA using the immunoSEQ Assay, a bias-controlled multiplex PCR. The authors' analysis ran thus. The number of nucleated cells in each sample was estimated by amplification of reference gene primers within the assay. Sequence reads were collapsed and filtered to measure the absolute abundance of every unique TCRbeta CDR3 rearrangement. For each sample, productive Simpson clonality was calculated by taking the square root of Simpson's diversity index across productive rearrangements. What TCRdb holds here is the immuneACCESS table cut down to in-frame rearrangements. Part of the clones is not present; checked against another copy, under half of the missing clones reflect an unresolved V gene, and the others are unexplained. The V and J calls and clone size were taken over from that table, and D and trimming were inferred from the DNA. The sample profile shows more than 85,000 clones; about 80% of them were found once. The ten most abundant clones make up 18% of the sample.

This TCR came from an elderly man with acute or convalescent COVID-19. Sequenced sample: peripheral blood. Rearrangement joined TRBV4-3 to TRBJ2-3, with a tentative D gene TRBD1 over 5 matching bases. CDR3 reads: CASSRQQGMTDTQYF. The nucleotide sequence reads TGCGCCAGCAGCCGCCAGCAGGGAATGACAGATACGCAGTATTTT.